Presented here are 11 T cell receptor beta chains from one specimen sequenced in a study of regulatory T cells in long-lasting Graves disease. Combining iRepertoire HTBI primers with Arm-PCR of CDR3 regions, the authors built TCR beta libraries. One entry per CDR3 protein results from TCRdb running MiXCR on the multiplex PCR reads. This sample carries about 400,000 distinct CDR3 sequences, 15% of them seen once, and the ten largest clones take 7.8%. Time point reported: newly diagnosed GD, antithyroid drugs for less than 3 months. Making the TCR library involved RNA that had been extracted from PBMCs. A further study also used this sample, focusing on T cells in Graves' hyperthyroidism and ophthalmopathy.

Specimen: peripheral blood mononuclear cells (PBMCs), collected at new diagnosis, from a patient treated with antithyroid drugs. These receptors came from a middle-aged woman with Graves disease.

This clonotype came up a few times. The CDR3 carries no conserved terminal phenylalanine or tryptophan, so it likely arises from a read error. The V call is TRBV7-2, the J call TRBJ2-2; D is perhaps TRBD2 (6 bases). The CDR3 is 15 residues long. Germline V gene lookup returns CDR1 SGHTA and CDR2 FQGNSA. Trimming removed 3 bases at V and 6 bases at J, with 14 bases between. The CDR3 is CASSLSLAVAGELFS. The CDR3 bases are TGTGCCAGCAGCTTGTCACTAGCAGTGGCCGGGGAGCTGTTTTCT.

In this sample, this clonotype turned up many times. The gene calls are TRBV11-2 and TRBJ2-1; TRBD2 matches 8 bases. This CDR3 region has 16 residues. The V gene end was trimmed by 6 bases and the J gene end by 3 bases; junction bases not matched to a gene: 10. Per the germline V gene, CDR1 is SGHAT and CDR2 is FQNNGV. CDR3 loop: CASSSERESYYNEQFF. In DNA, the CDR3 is TGTGCCAGCAGTTCCGAGCGGGAGAGTTACTACAATGAGCAGTTCTTC.

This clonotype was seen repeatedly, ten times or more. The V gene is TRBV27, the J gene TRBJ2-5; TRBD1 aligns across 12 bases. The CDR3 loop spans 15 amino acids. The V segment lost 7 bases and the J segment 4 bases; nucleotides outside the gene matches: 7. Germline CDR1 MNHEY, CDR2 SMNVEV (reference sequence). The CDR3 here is CASTPGTGGLETQYF. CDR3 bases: TGTGCCAGCACCCCCGGGACAGGGGGCTTAGAGACCCAGTACTTC.

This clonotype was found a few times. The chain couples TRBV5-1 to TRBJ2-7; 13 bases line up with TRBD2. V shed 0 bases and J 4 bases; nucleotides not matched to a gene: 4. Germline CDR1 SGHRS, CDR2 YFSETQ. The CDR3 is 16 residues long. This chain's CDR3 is CASSLGLAGGGYEQYF. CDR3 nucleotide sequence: TGCGCCAGCAGCTTGGGACTAGCGGGAGGAGGGTACGAGCAGTACTTC.

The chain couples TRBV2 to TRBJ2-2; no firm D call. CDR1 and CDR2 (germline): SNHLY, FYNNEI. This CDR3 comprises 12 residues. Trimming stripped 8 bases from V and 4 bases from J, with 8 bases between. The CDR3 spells CASPRSTGELFF. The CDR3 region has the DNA TGTGCCAGCCCCAGGAGCACCGGGGAGCTGTTTTTT.

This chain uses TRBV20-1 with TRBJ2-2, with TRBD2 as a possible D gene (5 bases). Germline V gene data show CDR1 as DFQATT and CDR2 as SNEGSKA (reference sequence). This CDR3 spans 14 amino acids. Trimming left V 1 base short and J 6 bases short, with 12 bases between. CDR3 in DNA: TGCAGTGCTAGAGGTGGGAGCGTGGCCGGGGAGCTGTTTTTT. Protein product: CSARGGSVAGELFF.

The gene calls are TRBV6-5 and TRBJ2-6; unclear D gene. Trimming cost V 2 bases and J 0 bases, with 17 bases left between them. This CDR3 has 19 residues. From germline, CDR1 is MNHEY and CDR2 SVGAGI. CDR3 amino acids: CASSYPRCEEISGANVLTF. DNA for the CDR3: TGTGCCAGCAGTTACCCCCGTTGTGAGGAAATCTCTGGGGCCAACGTCCTGACTTTC.

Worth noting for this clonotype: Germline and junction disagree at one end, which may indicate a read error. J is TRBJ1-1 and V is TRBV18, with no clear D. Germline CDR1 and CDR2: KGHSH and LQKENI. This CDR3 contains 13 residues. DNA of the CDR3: TGTGCCAGCCCACCCTGGGCGAACACTGAAGGTTTCTTT. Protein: CASPPWANTEGFF. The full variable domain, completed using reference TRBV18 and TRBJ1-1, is NAGVMQNPRHLVRRRGQEARLRCSPMKGHSHVYWYRQLPEEGLKFMVYLQKENIIDESGMPKERFSAEFPKEGPSILRIQQVVRGDSAAYFCASPPWANTEGFFGQGTRLTVV.

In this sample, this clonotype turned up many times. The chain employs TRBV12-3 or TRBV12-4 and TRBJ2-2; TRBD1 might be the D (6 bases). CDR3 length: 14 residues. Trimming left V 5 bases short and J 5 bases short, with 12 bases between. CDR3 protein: CASSPRTETGELFF. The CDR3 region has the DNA TGTGCCAGCAGTCCACGGACAGAGACCGGGGAGCTGTTTTTT.

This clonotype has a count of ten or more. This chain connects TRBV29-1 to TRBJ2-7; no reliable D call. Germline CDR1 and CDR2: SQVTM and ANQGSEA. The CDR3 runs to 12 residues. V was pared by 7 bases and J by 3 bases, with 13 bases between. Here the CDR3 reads CSARAAGYEQYF. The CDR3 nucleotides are TGCAGCGCACGGGCCGCAGGCTACGAGCAGTACTTC.

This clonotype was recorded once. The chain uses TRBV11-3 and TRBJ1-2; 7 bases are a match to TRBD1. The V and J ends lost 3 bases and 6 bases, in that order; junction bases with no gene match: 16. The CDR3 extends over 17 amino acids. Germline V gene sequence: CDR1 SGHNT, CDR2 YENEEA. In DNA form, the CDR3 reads TGTGCCAGCAGCTTTCGGGACAGAGCTAGCGCGAATGATGGCTACACCTTC. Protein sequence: CASSFRDRASANDGYTF.